Below, one TCR beta chain is given with its context. Its specificity is not known. These data are taken from a study of blood T cells in healthy people across ages. The CDR3 has 13 amino acids. Between the trimmed V and J ends, which lost 5 bases and 9 bases, there was a span of 16 bases. Study findings and constraints: Measured against age, TCR beta diversity per million T cells decreased in a roughly linear manner.

Primed by a sample-barcoded 5' primer and a J-beta primer mix, a second PCR proceeded for 7 to 11 cycles. TCRdb reprocessed the 5' RACE reads via MiXCR and lists one record per CDR3 protein. Of about a million distinct CDR3 sequences in the sample, approximately 50% were seen once. This clonotype was sampled from a woman aged 55-70 years in good health. Material for sequencing was blood. The chain joins TRBV12-3 or TRBV12-4 to TRBJ1-1; D is perhaps TRBD1 (5 bases). CDR3 sequence reads: CASSPNRSLKAFF. The CDR3 DNA follows: TGTGCCAGCAGTCCAAACAGGAGCCTTAAAGCTTTCTTT.